Detailed here is one T cell receptor beta chain. Its antigen is unknown. Repertoires were generated with immunoSEQ multiplex PCR, while TCRdb's copy carries only in-frame clones and drops some. The sample contains some 900,000 clones, around three quarters of which appear only once. This sample is part of a study of shared clonotypes between healthy human individuals. Study results and limitations: A handful of donors held around 5% of naive CD4 clonotypes in common.

This CDR3 has 15 residues. V was cut by 8 bases and J by 3 bases, with 19 bases left in between. CDR1 and CDR2 from the germline V gene are LNHDA and SQIVND (reference sequence). This chain joins TRBV19 and TRBJ2-5, with D maybe TRBD1 (6 bases). The sequence was obtained from a man aged 18-30 years in good health. Material for sequencing was memory CD4+ T cells sorted from blood. The subset denotes: CD45RA-negative fraction. CDR3 DNA sequence: TGTGCCAGTTCGGGCGGGTGGGGGCTTAAAGAGACCCAGTACTTC. Translation gives CASSGGWGLKETQYF.